This TCR beta chain was profiled in a study of beta chain features in type 1 diabetes. Concerning this clone: Its target is not known.

Trimming cost V 7 bases and J 6 bases; bases outside gene matches: 5. CDR3 length: 12 amino acids. CDR1 and CDR2 from the germline V gene are SQVTM and ANQGSEA. Every isolated RNA sample was fully reverse transcribed, so sequencing captured expressed TCRB transcripts. This table comes from immunoSEQ multiplex PCR, and its TCRdb copy is limited to in-frame clones, with some not included. The sample contains some 240,000 clones, roughly 17% of which appear only once. General study points: The VDJ junctions of type 1 diabetes patients carried fewer insertions and more deletions. Within each of all four CD4+ subsets, Type 1 diabetes patients had TCRB CDR3s that were moderately but significantly shorter.

The sequencing input was naive CD4+ T cells from blood. The chain links TRBV29-1 to TRBJ2-7, with TRBD1 matching over 11 bases. This receptor was obtained from a man aged 25-40 years with type 1 diabetes. CDR3 sequence (DNA): TGCAGCGGCGGACAGGGGGCGGGCGAGCAGTACTTC. It codes for CSGGQGAGEQYF.